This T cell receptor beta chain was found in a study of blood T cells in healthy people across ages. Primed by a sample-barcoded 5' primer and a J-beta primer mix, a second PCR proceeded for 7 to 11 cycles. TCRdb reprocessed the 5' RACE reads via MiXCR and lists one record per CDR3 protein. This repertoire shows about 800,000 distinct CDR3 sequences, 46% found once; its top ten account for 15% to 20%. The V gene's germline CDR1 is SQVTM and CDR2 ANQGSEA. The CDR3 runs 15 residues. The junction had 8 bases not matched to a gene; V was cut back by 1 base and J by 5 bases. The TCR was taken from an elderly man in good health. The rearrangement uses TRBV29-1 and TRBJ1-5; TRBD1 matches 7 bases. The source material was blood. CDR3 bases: TGCAGCGTTGAAGTCGGGTCAGGGGGGGATCAGCCCCAGCATTTT. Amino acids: CSVEVGSGGDQPQHF.